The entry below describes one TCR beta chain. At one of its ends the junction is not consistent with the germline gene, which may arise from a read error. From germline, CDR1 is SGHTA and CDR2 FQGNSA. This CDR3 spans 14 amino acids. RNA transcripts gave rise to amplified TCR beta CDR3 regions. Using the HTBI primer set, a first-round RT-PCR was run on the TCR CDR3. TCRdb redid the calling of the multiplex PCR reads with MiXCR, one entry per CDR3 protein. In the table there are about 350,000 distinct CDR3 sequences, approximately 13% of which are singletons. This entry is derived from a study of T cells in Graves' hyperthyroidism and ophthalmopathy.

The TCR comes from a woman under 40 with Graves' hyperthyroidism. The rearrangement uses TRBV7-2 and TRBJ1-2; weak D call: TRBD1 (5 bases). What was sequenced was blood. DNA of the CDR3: TGTGCCAGCAGGACCCCTACCATCAGGGCTGGCCACACCTTC. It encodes CASRTPTIRAGHTF.